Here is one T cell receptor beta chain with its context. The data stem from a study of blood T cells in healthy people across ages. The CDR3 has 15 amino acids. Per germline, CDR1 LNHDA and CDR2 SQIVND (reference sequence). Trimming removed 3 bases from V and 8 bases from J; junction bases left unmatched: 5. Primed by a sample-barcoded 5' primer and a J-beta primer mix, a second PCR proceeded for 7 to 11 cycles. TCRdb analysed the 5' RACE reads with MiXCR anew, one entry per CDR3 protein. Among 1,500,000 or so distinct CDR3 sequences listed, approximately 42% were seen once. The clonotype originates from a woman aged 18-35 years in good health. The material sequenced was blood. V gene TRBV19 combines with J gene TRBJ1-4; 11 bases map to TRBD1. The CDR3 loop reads CASSIWTGGLEKLFF. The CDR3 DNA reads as TGTGCCAGTAGTATCTGGACAGGGGGCCTGGAAAAACTGTTTTTT.